This T cell receptor beta chain was captured by sequencing in a study of T cells in Graves' hyperthyroidism and ophthalmopathy. Findings and limits, study-wide: It was a median 6.5 months before onset that the model predicted ophthalmopathy.

Notes on this clonotype: Its antigen remains unidentified.

Germline assignment: CDR1 SGHAT and CDR2 FQNNGV. The CDR3 spans 14 residues. The V and J ends lost 0 bases and 4 bases respectively, with 9 bases between them. What was amplified from RNA transcripts were TCR beta CDR3 regions. With the HTBI primer set, the TCR CDR3 went through a first round of RT-PCR. TCRdb redid the calling of the multiplex PCR reads with MiXCR, one entry per CDR3 protein. The table lists approximately 480,000 distinct CDR3 sequences, less than 25% of them singletons, with around 27% in the top ten. Exclusion of patients followed from uncontrolled infection, other autoimmune disease, pregnancy or lactation. Used for diagnoses were clinical symptoms, serum thyroxine and TRAb, thyroid ultrasound and orbital computed tomography.

The chain carries TRBV11-2 and TRBJ1-1; D uncertain. Sequenced: blood. The receptor's source is a man in his late teens or twenties with Graves' hyperthyroidism. CDR3 region: CASSLEIGGTEAFF. The DNA of the CDR3 is TGTGCCAGCAGCTTAGAGATCGGAGGCACTGAAGCTTTCTTT.